This T cell receptor beta chain originates from a study of blood T cell repertoires in COVID-19. Whole-study context: Donors in the United States, Italy and Spain gave samples during acute or convalescent COVID-19. Nucleic acid was either cDNA or gDNA, and it came from T cells, B-cell-depleted T cells, or PBMCs.

Germline CDR1 MNHEY, CDR2 SVGAGI. V lost 7 bases to trimming and J lost 3 bases, with 4 bases between them. CDR3 length equals 12 residues. In the source study's methods: Reference gene primer amplification gave estimated nucleated cell counts. Repertoires were generated with immunoSEQ multiplex PCR, while TCRdb's copy carries only in-frame clones and drops some. That table gives V, J and clone size, and the DNA gave D and trimming. The table shows roughly 200,000 clones, with about 80% occurring only once. The chain combines TRBV6-5 with TRBJ1-6; D remains ambiguous. The specimen was peripheral blood. The clonotype comes from a man aged 60-69 years with acute or convalescent COVID-19. CDR3 region: CASKHYNSPLHF. For the CDR3, the DNA is TGTGCCAGCAAGCACTATAATTCACCCCTCCACTTT.